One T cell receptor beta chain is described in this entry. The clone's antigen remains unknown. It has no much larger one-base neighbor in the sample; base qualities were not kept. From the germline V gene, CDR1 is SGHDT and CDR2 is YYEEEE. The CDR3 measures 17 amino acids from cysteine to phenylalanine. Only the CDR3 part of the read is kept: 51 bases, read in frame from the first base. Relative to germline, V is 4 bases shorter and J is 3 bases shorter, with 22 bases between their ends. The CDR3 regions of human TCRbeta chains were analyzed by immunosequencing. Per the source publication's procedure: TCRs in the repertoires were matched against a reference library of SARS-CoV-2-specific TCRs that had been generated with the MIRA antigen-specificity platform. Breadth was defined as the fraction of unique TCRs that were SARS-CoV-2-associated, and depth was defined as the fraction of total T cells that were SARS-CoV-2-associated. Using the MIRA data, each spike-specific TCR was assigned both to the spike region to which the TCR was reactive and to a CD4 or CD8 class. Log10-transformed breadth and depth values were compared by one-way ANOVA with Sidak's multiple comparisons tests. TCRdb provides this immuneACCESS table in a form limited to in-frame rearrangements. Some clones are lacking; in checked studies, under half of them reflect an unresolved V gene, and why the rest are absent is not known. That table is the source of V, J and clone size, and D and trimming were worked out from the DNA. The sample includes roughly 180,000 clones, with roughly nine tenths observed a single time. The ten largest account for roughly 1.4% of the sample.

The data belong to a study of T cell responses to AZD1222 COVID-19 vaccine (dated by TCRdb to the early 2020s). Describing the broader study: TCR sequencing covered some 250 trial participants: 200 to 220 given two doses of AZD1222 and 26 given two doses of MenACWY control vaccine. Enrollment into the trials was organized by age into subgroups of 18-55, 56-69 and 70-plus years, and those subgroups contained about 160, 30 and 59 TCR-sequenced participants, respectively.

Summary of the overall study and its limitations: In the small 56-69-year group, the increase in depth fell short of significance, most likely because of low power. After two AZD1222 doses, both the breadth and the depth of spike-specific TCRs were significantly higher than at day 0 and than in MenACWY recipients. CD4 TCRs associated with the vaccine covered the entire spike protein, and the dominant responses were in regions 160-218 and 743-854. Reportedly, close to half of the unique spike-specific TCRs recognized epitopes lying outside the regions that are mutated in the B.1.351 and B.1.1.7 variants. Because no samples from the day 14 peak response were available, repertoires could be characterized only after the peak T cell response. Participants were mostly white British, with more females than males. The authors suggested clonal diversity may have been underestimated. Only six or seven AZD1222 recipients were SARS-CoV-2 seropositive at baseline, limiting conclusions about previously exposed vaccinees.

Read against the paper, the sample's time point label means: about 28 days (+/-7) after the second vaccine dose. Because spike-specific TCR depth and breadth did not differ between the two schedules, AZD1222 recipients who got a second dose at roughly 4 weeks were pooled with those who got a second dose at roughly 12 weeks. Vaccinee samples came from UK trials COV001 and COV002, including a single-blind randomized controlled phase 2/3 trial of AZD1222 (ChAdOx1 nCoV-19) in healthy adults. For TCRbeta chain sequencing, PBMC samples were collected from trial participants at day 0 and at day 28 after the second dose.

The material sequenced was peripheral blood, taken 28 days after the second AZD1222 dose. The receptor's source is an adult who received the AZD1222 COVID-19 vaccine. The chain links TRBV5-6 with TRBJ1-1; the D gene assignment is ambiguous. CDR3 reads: CASSLEGAGPRDTEAFF. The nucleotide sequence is TGTGCCAGCAGCCTGGAGGGTGCAGGACCTCGGGACACTGAAGCTTTCTTT.